This T cell receptor (beta chain) was observed in a study of blood T cells in healthy people across ages. Whole-study results and caveats: The study found TCR beta diversity correlated strongly with naive T cell percentage. The study lacked donor CMV status, which possibly confounded expanded clonotype changes.

There are many counts of this clonotype. What it recognizes is unknown. V dropped 0 bases and J dropped 9 bases, with 8 bases sitting between them. Per germline, CDR1 MNHEY and CDR2 SVGAGI. The CDR3 is 13 residues long. It was with a sample-barcoded 5' primer and a J-beta primer mix that a second PCR of about 6 to 12 cycles was run. A single record per CDR3 protein comes from TCRdb applying MiXCR to the 5' RACE reads. The repertoire holds around 580,000 distinct CDR3 sequences, with under 55% as singletons. The genes are TRBV6-5 and TRBJ1-4; D not certain. The sequence derives from a man older than 75 in good health. The specimen sequenced was blood. The CDR3 DNA is TGTGCCAGCAGTTACTCCCACTCCAAAAAACTGTTTTTT. Protein product: CASSYSHSKKLFF.